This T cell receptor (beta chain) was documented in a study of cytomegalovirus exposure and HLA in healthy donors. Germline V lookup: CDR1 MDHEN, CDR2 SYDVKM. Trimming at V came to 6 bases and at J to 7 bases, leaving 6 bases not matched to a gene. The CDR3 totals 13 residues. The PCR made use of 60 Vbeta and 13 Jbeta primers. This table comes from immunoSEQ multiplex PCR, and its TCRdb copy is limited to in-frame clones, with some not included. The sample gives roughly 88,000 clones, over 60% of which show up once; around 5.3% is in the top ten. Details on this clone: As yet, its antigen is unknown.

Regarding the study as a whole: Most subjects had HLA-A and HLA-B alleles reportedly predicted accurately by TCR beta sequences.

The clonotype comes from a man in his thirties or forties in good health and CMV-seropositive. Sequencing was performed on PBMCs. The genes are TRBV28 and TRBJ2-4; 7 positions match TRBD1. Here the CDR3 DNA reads TGTGCCAGCAGCCCCCAGGGGGTTAACATTCAGTACTTC. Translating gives CASSPQGVNIQYF.